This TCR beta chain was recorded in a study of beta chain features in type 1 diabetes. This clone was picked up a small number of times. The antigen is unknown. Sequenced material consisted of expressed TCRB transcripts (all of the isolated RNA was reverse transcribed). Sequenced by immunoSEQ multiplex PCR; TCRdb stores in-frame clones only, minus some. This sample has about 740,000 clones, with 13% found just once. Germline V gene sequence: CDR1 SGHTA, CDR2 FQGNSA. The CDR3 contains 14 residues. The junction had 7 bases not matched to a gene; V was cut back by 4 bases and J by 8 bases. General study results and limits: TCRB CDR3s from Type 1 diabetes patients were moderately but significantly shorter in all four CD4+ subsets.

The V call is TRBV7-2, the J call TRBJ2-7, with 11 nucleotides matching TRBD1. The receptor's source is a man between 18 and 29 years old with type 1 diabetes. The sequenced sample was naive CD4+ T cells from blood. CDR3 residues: CASSSRTGGNKQYF. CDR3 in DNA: TGTGCCAGCAGCTCCCGGACAGGGGGCAATAAGCAGTACTTC. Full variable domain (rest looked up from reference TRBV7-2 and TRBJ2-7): GAGVSQSPSNKVTEKGKDVELRCDPISGHTALYWYRQSLGQGLEFLIYFQGNSAPDKSGLPSDRFSAERTGGSVSTLTIQRTQQEDSAVYLCASSSRTGGNKQYFGPGTRLTVT.